This T cell receptor (beta chain) was sequenced in a study of cytomegalovirus exposure and HLA in healthy donors. For this clone: As yet, its antigen is unknown.

The PCR used 60 Vbeta and 13 Jbeta primers. The method was immunoSEQ multiplex PCR; TCRdb's version includes in-frame clones alone and lacks a portion of them. This table lists fewer than 85,000 clones. Germline values: CDR1 DFQATT, CDR2 SNEGSKA (reference sequence). V gave up 7 bases and J gave up 8 bases; unmatched junction bases: 4. The CDR3 is 11 residues long. Study-wide findings and caveats: The study recorded 164 TCR beta chains that were cytomegalovirus-associated.

The sequenced material came from PBMCs. The sequence derives from a middle-aged woman in good health and CMV-seropositive. This rearrangement joins TRBV20-1 to TRBJ2-1; 8 nucleotides match TRBD1. The CDR3 spells CSVQGADEQFF. CDR3 sequence (DNA): TGCAGTGTTCAGGGGGCAGATGAGCAGTTCTTC.